This T cell receptor beta chain was documented in a study of cytomegalovirus exposure and HLA in healthy donors. Overall study context: Among about 190 million T cells, an earlier analysis found roughly 100 million unique TCR beta sequences. Whole-study findings and limits: In an earlier analysis, about 87% or about 30%: the productive usage of most TCR beta V segments. The classifier, whose performance was assessed in both the original and validation cohorts, reportedly diagnosed cytomegalovirus status with high specificity and sensitivity.

Researchers ran the PCR with 60 Vbeta and 13 Jbeta primers. The protocol was immunoSEQ multiplex PCR, while the TCRdb copy is restricted to in-frame clones and leaves out a portion. The sample has around 160,000 clones, approximately 85% seen once. Notes on this clone: As yet, its antigen is unknown.

The receptor comes from a man between 18 and 29 years old in good health and CMV-seropositive. The specimen sequenced was PBMCs.

CDR3 sequence: CASSPDLVTVSRNTGELFF. The CDR3 DNA reads as TGTGCCAGCTCACCAGACCTAGTGACCGTCTCGCGGAACACCGGGGAGCTGTTTTTT. V and J are TRBV18 and TRBJ2-2; unclear D gene. Germline V lookup: CDR1 KGHSH, CDR2 LQKENI. V shed 2 bases and J shed 1 base, with 20 bases lying between them. CDR3 length equals 19 residues.